This entry describes one T cell receptor (beta chain). Which antigen it targets is not known. Qualities for individual bases were not recorded, and no much larger clone is one base off. The entry originates in a study of siplizumab effects on memory and regulatory T cells (dated by TCRdb to the late 2010s). Broadly, across the study: The study examined how the anti-CD2 antibody siplizumab affects alloreactive T-cell subsets in allogeneic mixed lymphocyte reactions built from human PBMCs.

The CDR3 goes from the cysteine to the phenylalanine over 15 residues. Left in the record is the CDR3 DNA by itself, 45 bases read in frame from the first base. CDR1 and CDR2 are drawn from the germline V gene: KGHSH, LQKENI. V loses 3 bases, J loses 7 bases, and the germline ends lie 16 bases apart. General conclusions and limits of the study: Siplizumab significantly reduced the cumulative frequency of alloreactive sequences traceable to unstimulated CD4+ memory T cells. Among mappable alloreactive CD4+ clones, the Treg-derived fraction averaged about 75% with siplizumab versus 25% to 30% in control reactions. Sequences below about 10^-5 frequency were poorly captured, so only a minor fraction of alloreactive clones could be mapped to unstimulated subsets. Unstimulated naive T cells appeared to be more diverse than memory T cells, and naive cells seemed to make a substantial contribution to the alloresponse. The suppressive function of proliferating Tregs from siplizumab cultures was not functionally confirmed. About 75-96% of proliferating CD4+ or CD8+ clones could not be given a naive or memory phenotype.

TCRbeta CDR3 sequencing was performed on sorted unstimulated T cells and on proliferating T cells recovered from mixed lymphocyte reactions. Fresh whole blood from approximately ten HLA-typed healthy donors was used to isolate PBMCs. Library creation used the immunoSEQ multiplex PCR assay. The deep sequencing platform assayed around 94,000 TCR templates per sample. Genomic DNA extracted from sorted T cells was used for TCRbeta CDR3 sequencing. The paper's data handling went like this. The R programming language was used for clonal analysis of TCRbeta CDR3 data. Alloreactive CD4+ and CD8+ clones were defined by comparing unstimulated samples with post-reaction CFSE-low samples. By matching sequences to the repertoires of sorted unstimulated Treg and non-Treg cells, each alloreactive CD4+ clone was assigned a regulatory or non-regulatory origin. This is the immuneACCESS table as TCRdb keeps it, with only in-frame sequences that have V and J called. A part of the clones is gone; compared with another copy, unresolved V genes explain less than half, and the rest is unexplained. V, J and clone size were drawn from that table, and D and trimming were deduced from the DNA. Recorded for this sample are about 87,000 clones; 75% to 90% of them occurred a single time. The ten largest clones represent approximately 15% of the sample.

The TCR originated in a human donor in good health. Rearrangement joined TRBV18 to TRBJ1-5; the D gene is perhaps TRBD1, on 6 matching bases. Sequencing used CD4+ T cells sorted from blood. The DNA sequence is given as TGTGCCAGCTCACCTCAGGAAGGGAGGGGGCAGCCCCAGCATTTT. It encodes CASSPQEGRGQPQHF.